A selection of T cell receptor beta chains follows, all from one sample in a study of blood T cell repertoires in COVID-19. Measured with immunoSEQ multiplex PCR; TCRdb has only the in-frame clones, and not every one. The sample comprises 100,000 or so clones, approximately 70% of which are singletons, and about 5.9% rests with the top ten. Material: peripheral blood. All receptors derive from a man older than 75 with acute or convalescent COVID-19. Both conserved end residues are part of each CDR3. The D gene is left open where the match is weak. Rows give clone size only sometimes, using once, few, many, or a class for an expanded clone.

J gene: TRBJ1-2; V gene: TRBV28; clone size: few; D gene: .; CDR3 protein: CASSLRQEGYTF; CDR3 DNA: TGTGCCAGCAGTTTGCGACAGGAAGGCTACACCTTC
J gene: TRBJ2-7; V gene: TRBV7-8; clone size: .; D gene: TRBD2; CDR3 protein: CASSTGTNSYEQYF; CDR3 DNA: TGTGCCAGCAGTACCGGGACTAACTCCTACGAGCAGTACTTC
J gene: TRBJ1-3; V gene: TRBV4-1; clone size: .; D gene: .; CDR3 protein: CASSRTRDSGNTIYF; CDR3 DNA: TGCGCCAGCAGCCGAACCCGGGACTCTGGAAACACCATATATTTT
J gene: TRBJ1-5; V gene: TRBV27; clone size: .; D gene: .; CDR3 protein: CASSPTTLLRLEPQHF; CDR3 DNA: TGTGCCAGTTCCCCTACGACCCTCCTGCGGCTCGAGCCCCAGCATTTT
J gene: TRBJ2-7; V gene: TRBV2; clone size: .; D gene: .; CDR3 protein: CASRGRREQYF; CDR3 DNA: TGTGCCAGTCGAGGGCGCCGCGAGCAGTACTTC
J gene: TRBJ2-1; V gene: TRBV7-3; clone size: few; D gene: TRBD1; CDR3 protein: CASSPGTGANEQFF; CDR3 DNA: TGTGCCAGCAGCCCCGGGACAGGGGCCAATGAGCAGTTCTTC
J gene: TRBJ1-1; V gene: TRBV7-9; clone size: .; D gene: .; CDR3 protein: CASSMRREKAFF; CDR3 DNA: TGTGCCAGCAGCATGCGACGGGAGAAAGCTTTCTTT
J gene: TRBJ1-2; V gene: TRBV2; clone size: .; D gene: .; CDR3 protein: CASRTDSLNYGYTF; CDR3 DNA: TGTGCCAGTAGAACGGACAGCCTTAACTATGGCTACACCTTC
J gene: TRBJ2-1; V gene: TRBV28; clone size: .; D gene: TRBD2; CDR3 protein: CASSLIYSGRAFNEQFF; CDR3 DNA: TGTGCCAGCAGTTTAATTTATAGCGGGAGGGCCTTCAATGAGCAGTTCTTC
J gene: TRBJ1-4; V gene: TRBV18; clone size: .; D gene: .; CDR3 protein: CASSPVRVNEKLFF; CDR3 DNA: TGTGCCAGCTCACCTGTCCGAGTTAATGAAAAACTGTTTTTT
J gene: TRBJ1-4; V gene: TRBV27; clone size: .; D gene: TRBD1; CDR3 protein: CASSSSSTGSREKLFF; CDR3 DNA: TGTGCCAGCAGTTCCTCTTCGACAGGGTCCAGAGAAAAACTGTTTTTT
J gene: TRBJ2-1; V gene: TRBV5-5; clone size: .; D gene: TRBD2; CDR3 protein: CASRPSPPTSVLYNEQFF; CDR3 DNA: TGTGCCAGCAGGCCCAGTCCACCGACTAGCGTGCTCTACAATGAGCAGTTCTTC
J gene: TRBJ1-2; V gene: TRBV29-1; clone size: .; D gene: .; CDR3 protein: CSVEGHQDYGYTF; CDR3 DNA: TGCAGCGTAGAGGGACACCAAGACTATGGCTACACCTTC
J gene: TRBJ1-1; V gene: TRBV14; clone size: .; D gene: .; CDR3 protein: CASSQDGNTEAFF; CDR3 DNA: TGTGCCAGCAGCCAAGACGGGAACACTGAAGCTTTCTTT
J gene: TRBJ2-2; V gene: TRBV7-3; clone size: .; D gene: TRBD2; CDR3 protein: CASSLLPDTSGILPGELFF; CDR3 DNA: TGTGCCAGCAGCTTATTGCCCGATACTAGCGGGATATTACCCGGGGAGCTGTTTTTT
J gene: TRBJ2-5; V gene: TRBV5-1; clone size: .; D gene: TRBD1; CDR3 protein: CASSLSNRGLSQETQYF; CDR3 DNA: TGCGCCAGCAGCTTGTCCAATAGGGGGCTCTCCCAAGAGACCCAGTACTTC
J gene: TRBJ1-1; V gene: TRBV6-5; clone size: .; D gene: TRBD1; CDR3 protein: CASSSGQYNTEAFF; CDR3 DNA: TGTGCCAGCAGTTCGGGACAGTACAACACTGAAGCTTTCTTT
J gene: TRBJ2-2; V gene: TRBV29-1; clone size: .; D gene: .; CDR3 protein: CSVEVPNTGELFF; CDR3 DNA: TGCAGCGTTGAAGTCCCTAACACCGGGGAGCTGTTTTTT
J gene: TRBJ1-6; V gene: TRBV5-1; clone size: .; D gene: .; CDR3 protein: CASSLEGGNSPLHF; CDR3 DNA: TGCGCCAGCAGCTTAGAAGGGGGAAATTCACCCCTCCACTTT
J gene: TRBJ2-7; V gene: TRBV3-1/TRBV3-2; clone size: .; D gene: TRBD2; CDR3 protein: CASSQTSGRFEQYF; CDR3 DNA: TGTGCCAGCAGCCAAACTAGCGGGAGGTTCGAGCAGTACTTC
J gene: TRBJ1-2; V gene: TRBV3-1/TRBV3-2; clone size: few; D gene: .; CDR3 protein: CASPPRDYGYTF; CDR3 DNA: TGTGCCAGCCCCCCACGGGACTATGGCTACACCTTC
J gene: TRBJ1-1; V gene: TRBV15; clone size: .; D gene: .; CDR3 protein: CATSRDLTGLGAFF; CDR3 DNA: TGTGCCACCAGCAGAGATCTTACGGGACTGGGAGCTTTCTTT
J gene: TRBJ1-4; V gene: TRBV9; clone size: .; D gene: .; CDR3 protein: CASTKGATNEKLFF; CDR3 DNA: TGTGCCAGCACCAAAGGGGCAACTAATGAAAAACTGTTTTTT
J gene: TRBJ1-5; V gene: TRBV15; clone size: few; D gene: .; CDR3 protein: CASSPSSNQPQHF; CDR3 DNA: TGTGCCAGTAGCCCGAGTAGCAATCAGCCCCAGCATTTT
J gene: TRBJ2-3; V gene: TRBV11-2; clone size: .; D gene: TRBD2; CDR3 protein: CASSSSGRTTDTQYF; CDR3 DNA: TGTGCCAGCAGCTCTAGCGGGAGGACAACAGATACGCAGTATTTT
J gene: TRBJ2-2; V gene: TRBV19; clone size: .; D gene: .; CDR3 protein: CASKGTGELFF; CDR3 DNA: TGTGCCAGTAAGGGGACCGGGGAGCTGTTTTTT
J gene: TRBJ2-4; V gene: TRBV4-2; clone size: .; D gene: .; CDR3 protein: CASSQDVGGILNIQYF; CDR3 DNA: TGTGCCAGCAGCCAAGATGTTGGGGGGATTCTAAACATTCAGTACTTC
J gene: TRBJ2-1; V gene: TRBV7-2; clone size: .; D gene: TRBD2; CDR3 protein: CASSLASSGNEQFF; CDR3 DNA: TGTGCCAGCAGCTTAGCGTCTAGCGGAAATGAGCAGTTCTTC
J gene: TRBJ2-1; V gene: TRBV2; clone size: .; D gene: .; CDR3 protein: CASSEVDEQFF; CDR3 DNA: TGTGCCAGCAGTGAAGTAGATGAGCAGTTCTTC
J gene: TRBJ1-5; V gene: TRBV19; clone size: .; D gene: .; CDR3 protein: CASSMRGNQPQHF; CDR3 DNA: TGTGCCAGTAGTATGAGAGGGAACCAGCCCCAGCATTTT
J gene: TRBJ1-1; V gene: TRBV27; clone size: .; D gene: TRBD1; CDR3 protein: CASRAGTGNTEAFF; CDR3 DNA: TGTGCCAGCAGGGCCGGGACAGGGAACACTGAAGCTTTCTTT
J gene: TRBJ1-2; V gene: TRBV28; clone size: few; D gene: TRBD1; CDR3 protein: CASSRQGLGTHYGYTF; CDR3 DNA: TGTGCCAGCAGCCGACAGGGGCTGGGAACACACTATGGCTACACCTTC
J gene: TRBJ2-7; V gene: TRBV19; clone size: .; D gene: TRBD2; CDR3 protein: CASRGSASGTEQYF; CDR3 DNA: TGTGCCAGTAGAGGCTCGGCTAGCGGGACCGAGCAGTACTTC
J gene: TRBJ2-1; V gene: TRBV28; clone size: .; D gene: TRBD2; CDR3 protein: CASRSGRAYNEQFF; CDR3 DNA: TGTGCCAGCCGCAGCGGGAGGGCCTACAATGAGCAGTTCTTC
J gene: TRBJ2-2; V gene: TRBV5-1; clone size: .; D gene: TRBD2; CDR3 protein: CASSLIPSGSLTGELFF; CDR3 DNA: TGCGCCAGCAGCTTGATCCCTAGCGGGAGCCTTACCGGGGAGCTGTTTTTT
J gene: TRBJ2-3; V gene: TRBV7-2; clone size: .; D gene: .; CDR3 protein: CASSSDSTSTDTQYF; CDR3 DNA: TGTGCCAGCAGCTCCGACAGTACTAGCACAGATACGCAGTATTTT
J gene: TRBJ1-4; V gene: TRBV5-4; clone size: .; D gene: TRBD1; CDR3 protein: CASSAGQPYTNEKLFF; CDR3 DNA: TGTGCCAGCAGCGCGGGACAGCCTTACACTAATGAAAAACTGTTTTTT
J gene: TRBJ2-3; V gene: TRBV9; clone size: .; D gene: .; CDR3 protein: CASSLQGNTQYF; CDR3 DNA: TGTGCCAGCAGCCTTCAGGGGAATACGCAGTATTTT
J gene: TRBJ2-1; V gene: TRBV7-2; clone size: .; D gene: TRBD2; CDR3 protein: CASSLTSGNNNEQFF; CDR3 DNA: TGTGCCAGCAGCCTCACTAGCGGGAACAACAATGAGCAGTTCTTC
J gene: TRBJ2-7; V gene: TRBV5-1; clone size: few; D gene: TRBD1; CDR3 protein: CASSLGGQGLYEQYF; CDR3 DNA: TGCGCCAGCAGCTTGGGGGGACAGGGCTTATACGAGCAGTACTTC
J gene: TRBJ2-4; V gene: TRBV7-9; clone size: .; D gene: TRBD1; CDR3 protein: CASSFTGGAKNIQYF; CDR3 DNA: TGTGCCAGCAGCTTCACAGGGGGAGCCAAAAACATTCAGTACTTC